These T cell receptor beta chains were read from a single sample in a study of blood T cell repertoires in COVID-19. The method was immunoSEQ multiplex PCR; TCRdb's version includes in-frame clones alone and lacks a portion of them. This sample carries some 78,000 clones, about nine tenths of them seen once, and the ten largest clones take around 1%. Input material: peripheral blood. These receptors came from a woman in her 50s in a cohort sampled during active COVID-19. Each CDR3 is given with its conserved first and last residue. The order of the fields is V gene, clone size, J gene, D gene, CDR3 DNA, CDR3 protein. The D gene is left open where the match is weak. Size tells how often a clone was seen (once, few, many) or the class of an expanded clone, and some rows leave it out.

>TRBV7-3|NA|TRBJ1-1|NA
TGTGCCAGCAGCTTAAGGGTCGAGGGACTGCACACTGAAGCTTTCTTT
CASSLRVEGLHTEAFF
>TRBV28|NA|TRBJ1-5|NA
TGTGCCAGCAGTTTAGAGACCCTGACAGGAGAAGGGCGCAATCAGCCCCAGCATTTT
CASSLETLTGEGRNQPQHF
>TRBV28|NA|TRBJ1-2|NA
TGTGCCAGCATAGAGTCCCAGGGAAGCTATGGCTACACCTTC
CASIESQGSYGYTF
>TRBV27|NA|TRBJ1-2|TRBD1
TGTGCCAGCAGTCGCTCGGACAGGGCAATTCGGGGCTACACCTTC
CASSRSDRAIRGYTF
>TRBV7-6|NA|TRBJ2-7|NA
TGTGCCAGCAGCTTTGACGGGAGCCCCACAAGAGAGCAGTACTTC
CASSFDGSPTREQYF
>TRBV29-1|NA|TRBJ2-3|TRBD2
TGCAGCGTCCTGGGACTAGCGGGAGCTTATACGCAGTATTTT
CSVLGLAGAYTQYF
>TRBV5-4|NA|TRBJ2-7|NA
TGTGCCAGCAGCTTAGACGGCCCGTCGGCGGGAATCCCTAACTTC
CASSLDGPSAGIPNF
>TRBV13|NA|TRBJ2-1|TRBD2
TGTGCCAGCAGCTTCCTAGCGGGAGGGATCCGTGAGCAGTTCTTC
CASSFLAGGIREQFF
>TRBV4-1|NA|TRBJ2-1|TRBD2
TGCGCCAGCAGCCAAGAAATAGCGGGAGGGCCCGATGAGCAGTTCTTC
CASSQEIAGGPDEQFF
>TRBV7-2|NA|TRBJ2-7|NA
TGTGCCAGCAGCTCTCCACGCGCGCGGTACGAGCAGTACTTC
CASSSPRARYEQYF
>TRBV21-1|NA|TRBJ2-2|NA
TGTGCCAGCAGCAGGGTCGTCTTATTTGGACGGACTAGCGGGAGGATAGAGGCCGGGGAGCTGTTTTTT
CASSRVVLFGRTSGRIEAGELFF
>TRBV29-1|NA|TRBJ1-2|TRBD1
TGCAGCGTTGGAGGCGGGACAGAGGAGGGCTTTAACTATGGCTACACCTTC
CSVGGGTEEGFNYGYTF
>TRBV18|NA|TRBJ1-1|TRBD1
TGTGCCAGCTCACCCACGCCCCCCGGGACAGGAGTTAACACTGAAGCTTTCTTT
CASSPTPPGTGVNTEAFF
>TRBV7-5|NA|TRBJ2-1|NA
TGTGTCAGAAGCTTGAGGAATGAGCAGTTCTTC
CVRSLRNEQFF
>TRBV13|NA|TRBJ1-1|NA
TGTGCCAGCAGCTCCGGGCTCCGGGGGACTGAAGCTTTCTTT
CASSSGLRGTEAFF
>TRBV7-3|NA|TRBJ2-3|TRBD1
TGTGCCAGCAGCCCCACGGGGACAGGCACTCACCTGGCCACAGATACGCAGTATTTT
CASSPTGTGTHLATDTQYF
>TRBV5-1|few|TRBJ2-7|TRBD1
TGCGCCAGCCGCGGGACAGGGCCCTTCTCCTCCTACGAGCAGTACTTC
CASRGTGPFSSYEQYF
>TRBV28|NA|TRBJ1-4|TRBD1
TGTGCCAGCAGTTTTACTACAGGGGGCGATGAAAAACTGTTTTTT
CASSFTTGGDEKLFF
>TRBV6-5|NA|TRBJ1-1|NA
TGTGCCAGCACGCGGCAGTTGAACACTGAAGCTTTCTTT
CASTRQLNTEAFF
>TRBV18|NA|TRBJ2-6|NA
TGTGCCAGCTCACCCCAGGACTCTGGGGCCAACGTCCTGACTTTC
CASSPQDSGANVLTF
>TRBV18|NA|TRBJ2-2|TRBD1
TGTGCCAGCTCACCGCGGACAGGAGGAACCGGGGAGCTGTTTTTT
CASSPRTGGTGELFF
>TRBV19|NA|TRBJ2-7|TRBD1
TGTGCCAGTAGTCTAGGGACAGCCTACGAGCAGTACTTC
CASSLGTAYEQYF
>TRBV2|NA|TRBJ2-3|NA
TGTGCCAGCAGTGGTGGGGGCAACACAGATACGCAGTATTTT
CASSGGGNTDTQYF
>TRBV30|NA|TRBJ1-5|NA
TGTGCCTGGAGTGTATTCAGTAATCAGCCCCAGCATTTT
CAWSVFSNQPQHF
>TRBV6-1|NA|TRBJ1-4|NA
TGTGCCAGCAGTGAAGCGCTTCGTTGGGGGGGGTCCAGGGAAGAAAAACTGTTTTTT
CASSEALRWGGSREEKLFF
>TRBV28|NA|TRBJ1-1|TRBD1
TGTGCCAGCAGCCGTTGGAGACAGGGGAACACTGAAGCTTTCTTT
CASSRWRQGNTEAFF
>TRBV28|NA|TRBJ1-1|NA
TGTGCCAGCAGTTTGGCCCTGACAGTTAACACTGAAGCTTTCTTT
CASSLALTVNTEAFF
>TRBV20-1|NA|TRBJ2-1|TRBD1
TGCAGTGCTAGTGCAGGGGGTGTATACAATGAGCAGTTCTTC
CSASAGGVYNEQFF
>TRBV6-5|NA|TRBJ1-4|NA
TGTGCCAGCAGAGAGGACAGCTCTAATGAAAAACTGTTTTTT
CASREDSSNEKLFF
>TRBV5-1|NA|TRBJ2-7|NA
TGCGCCTCTGGTAGGGGGACTGCGGGGGACAACGAGCAGTACTTC
CASGRGTAGDNEQYF
>TRBV7-6|NA|TRBJ2-1|NA
TGTGCCAGCAGCTTAGCCGGGGGATCTGGCTACAATGAGCAGTTCTTC
CASSLAGGSGYNEQFF
>TRBV5-1|NA|TRBJ2-2|TRBD2
TGCGCCAGCAGTTCTAGCGGGATTAACACCGGGGAGCTGTTTTTT
CASSSSGINTGELFF
>TRBV7-9|NA|TRBJ2-4|TRBD2
TGTGCCAGCAGCTTAGAGGGCGGGGGGACGGAGCTAGCCAAAAACATTCAGTACTTC
CASSLEGGGTELAKNIQYF
>TRBV7-3|NA|TRBJ2-5|TRBD1
TGTGCCAGCAGCCAATCGGGACAGATACAAGAGACCCAGTACTTC
CASSQSGQIQETQYF
>TRBV19|NA|TRBJ2-1|NA
TGTGCCAGTAGTATACAGGGTTGGGATGAGCAGTTCTTC
CASSIQGWDEQFF
>TRBV5-1|NA|TRBJ1-2|TRBD1
TGCGCCAGCAGCTCGACAGGGGGTTCGGGCTATGGCTACACCTTC
CASSSTGGSGYGYTF
>TRBV7-2|NA|TRBJ2-3|NA
TGTGCCAGCAGCCGCCAGGGCCATAGCACAGATACGCAGTATTTT
CASSRQGHSTDTQYF
>TRBV7-7|NA|TRBJ2-7|TRBD1
TGTGCTAGCAGCAAGGACAGGGGCGCCTACGAGCAGTACTTC
CASSKDRGAYEQYF
>TRBV6-5|NA|TRBJ1-3|TRBD1
TGTGCCAGCAGCCTCGACAGGGGTGGAAACACCATATATTTT
CASSLDRGGNTIYF
>TRBV30|NA|TRBJ1-5|NA
TGTGCCTGGGGAGTCGGTAGCAATCAGCCCCAGCATTTT
CAWGVGSNQPQHF
>TRBV24-1|few|TRBJ2-2|NA
TGTGCCACCAGTGACTCTACTAGAAACACCGGGGAGCTGTTTTTT
CATSDSTRNTGELFF
>TRBV7-2|NA|TRBJ1-1|NA
TGTGCCAGCAGCTTACCCCGGTTAGCAGGGGAGTACACTGAAGCTTTCTTT
CASSLPRLAGEYTEAFF
>TRBV6-6|NA|TRBJ1-5|NA
TGTGCCAGCAGGATTTCCCGCGGGGGCAATCAGCCCCAGCATTTT
CASRISRGGNQPQHF
>TRBV3-1/TRBV3-2|NA|TRBJ2-1|TRBD2
TGTGCCAGCACCTCTACAACCGGCGGGAGAGGCGTTAGCTACAATGAGCAGTTCTTC
CASTSTTGGRGVSYNEQFF
>TRBV19|NA|TRBJ2-3|NA
TGTGCCAGTAGTCCCCTCCCCGAGGATACGCAGTATTTT
CASSPLPEDTQYF